The rows below give T cell receptor beta chains drawn from one sample of a study of OX40 agonist ivuxolimab in advanced cancers. Profiled with immunoSEQ multiplex PCR; TCRdb holds only in-frame clones, not every one. The sample consists of fewer than 40,000 clones, 80% to 85% of them appearing once. The specimen comprised CD4+ or CD8+ T cells sorted from blood, sampled in a trial of the OX40 agonist ivuxolimab. These TCRs come from an adult with an advanced solid tumor such as melanoma, head and neck, liver or kidney cancer. Both conserved end residues are part of each CDR3. D genes are given only for firm matches. The size entry is marked missing in some rows and otherwise reads once, few, many or a size class.

j_call	v_call	d_call	clone_size	cdr3_aa	cdr3_nt
TRBJ2-7	TRBV7-9	.	few	CATSLGIYYEQYF	TGTGCCACTTCGCTAGGGATTTACTACGAGCAGTACTTC
TRBJ2-3	TRBV27	TRBD2	.	CASSAQLAGGADTQYF	TGTGCCAGCAGTGCCCAACTAGCGGGAGGGGCAGATACGCAGTATTTT
TRBJ1-1	TRBV19	.	.	CASSLGRGVTEAFF	TGTGCCAGCTCCCTGGGACGGGGGGTCACTGAAGCTTTCTTT
TRBJ2-7	TRBV14	TRBD2	once	CASSHLDGGDEQYF	TGTGCCAGCAGCCACCTGGACGGGGGGGACGAGCAGTACTTC
TRBJ2-2	TRBV10-2	.	.	CASLSDTGELFF	TGCGCCAGCCTCTCAGACACCGGGGAGCTGTTTTTT
TRBJ2-1	TRBV11-2	.	.	CASRVAGGPANEQFF	TGTGCCAGCAGGGTGGCAGGAGGCCCCGCTAATGAGCAGTTCTTC
TRBJ2-5	TRBV5-4	.	.	CASSTRDVGWETQYF	TGTGCCAGCAGCACCCGGGACGTTGGGTGGGAGACCCAGTACTTC
TRBJ2-3	TRBV4-1	TRBD2	.	CASSGGEDTQYF	TGCGCCAGCAGCGGGGGGGAGGATACGCAGTATTTT
TRBJ1-3	TRBV7-3	TRBD1	.	CASSSYRGHSGNTIYF	TGTGCCAGCAGCTCGTACAGGGGGCACTCTGGAAACACCATATATTTT
TRBJ2-1	TRBV7-2	TRBD2	.	CASSLLAGSSYNEQFF	TGTGCCAGCAGCTTACTAGCGGGCTCCTCCTACAATGAGCAGTTCTTC
TRBJ1-5	TRBV18	TRBD1	.	CASSLTGIGNQPQHF	TGTGCCAGCTCACTGACAGGGATAGGCAATCAGCCCCAGCATTTT
TRBJ1-5	TRBV6-6	.	once	CASSYGPRDSNQPQHF	TGTGCCAGCAGTTACGGGCCCCGAGACAGCAATCAGCCCCAGCATTTT
TRBJ2-7	TRBV10-2	TRBD1	.	CASGGQGTPYEQYF	TGCGCCAGCGGGGGACAGGGGACGCCCTACGAGCAGTACTTC
TRBJ2-7	TRBV4-2	.	.	CASSPEEGRREQYF	TGTGCCAGCAGCCCAGAGGAAGGGAGAAGGGAGCAGTACTTC
TRBJ2-7	TRBV5-1	TRBD1	.	CASSPLTGTGAYEQYF	TGCGCCAGCAGCCCATTGACAGGGACAGGGGCCTACGAGCAGTACTTC
TRBJ2-7	TRBV4-1	TRBD2	.	CASSQVGRTEQYF	TGCGCCAGCAGCCAAGTCGGGAGGACCGAGCAGTACTTC
TRBJ1-1	TRBV6-1	.	.	CASSEEGYTEAFF	TGTGCCAGCAGTGAAGAGGGGTACACTGAAGCTTTCTTT
TRBJ2-7	TRBV2	.	.	CASSERGHEQYF	TGTGCCAGCAGTGAAAGGGGACACGAGCAGTACTTC
TRBJ2-7	TRBV27	.	.	CASSLVGLAGLGQYF	TGTGCCAGCAGTTTAGTCGGGCTAGCTGGGTTGGGGCAGTACTTC
TRBJ2-7	TRBV11-2	.	.	CASSQEPASSYEQYF	TGCGCCAGCAGCCAAGAGCCGGCTAGCTCCTACGAGCAGTACTTC
TRBJ2-2	TRBV9	TRBD2	.	CASSVSGGADTGELFF	TGTGCCAGCAGCGTTAGCGGGGGGGCTGACACCGGGGAGCTGTTTTTT
TRBJ2-5	TRBV27	.	.	CASSRAGWETQYF	TGTGCCAGCAGTCGGGCCGGCTGGGAGACCCAGTACTTC